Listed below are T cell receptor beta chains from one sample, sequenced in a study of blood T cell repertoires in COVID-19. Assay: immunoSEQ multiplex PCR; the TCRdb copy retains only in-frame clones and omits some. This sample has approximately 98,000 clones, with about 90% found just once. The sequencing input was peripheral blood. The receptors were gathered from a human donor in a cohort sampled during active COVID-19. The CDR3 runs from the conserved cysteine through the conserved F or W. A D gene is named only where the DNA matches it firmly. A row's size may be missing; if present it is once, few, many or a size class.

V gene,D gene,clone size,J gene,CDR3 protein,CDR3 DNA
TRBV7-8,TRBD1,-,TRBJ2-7,CASSLGSWDSTYEQYF,TGTGCCAGCAGCTTAGGAAGCTGGGACAGCACCTACGAGCAGTACTTC
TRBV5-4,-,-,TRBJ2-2,CASSLWAGVAGELFF,TGTGCCAGCAGCTTGTGGGCAGGGGTGGCCGGGGAGCTGTTTTTT
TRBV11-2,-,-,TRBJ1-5,CASSLEPSPNQPQHF,TGTGCCAGCAGCTTAGAGCCGAGTCCGAATCAGCCCCAGCATTTT
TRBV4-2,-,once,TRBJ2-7,CASSQEYSSGRTEISYEQYF,TGTGCCAGCAGCCAAGAATATTCCTCTGGGAGGACTGAGATTTCCTACGAGCAGTACTTC
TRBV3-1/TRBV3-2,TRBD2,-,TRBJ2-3,CASSSSGGDTQYF,TGTGCCAGCAGCTCTAGCGGGGGGGACACGCAGTATTTT
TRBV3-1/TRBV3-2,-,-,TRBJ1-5,CASSQAGSNQPQHF,TGTGCCAGCAGCCAAGCAGGGAGCAATCAGCCCCAGCATTTT
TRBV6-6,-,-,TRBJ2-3,CASSPVNLLLSTDTQYF,TGTGCCAGCAGTCCGGTGAATCTACTCCTTAGCACAGATACGCAGTATTTT
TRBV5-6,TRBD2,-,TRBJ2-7,CASSLASASGGNAYEQYF,TGTGCCAGCAGCTTGGCCTCGGCTAGCGGGGGTAACGCTTACGAGCAGTACTTC
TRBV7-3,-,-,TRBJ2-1,CASSAAGTRANEQFF,TGTGCCAGCAGCGCAGCCGGGACTCGGGCGAATGAGCAGTTCTTC
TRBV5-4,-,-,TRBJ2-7,CASRPDLRSGEQYF,TGTGCCAGCAGACCCGACTTGCGGTCTGGCGAGCAGTACTTC
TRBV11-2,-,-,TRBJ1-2,CASSLAEGIGYGYTF,TGTGCCAGCAGCTTAGCTGAGGGAATCGGGTATGGCTACACCTTC
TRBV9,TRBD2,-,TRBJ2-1,CASSGGLDSYNEQFF,TGTGCCAGCAGCGGAGGACTAGATTCCTACAATGAGCAGTTCTTC
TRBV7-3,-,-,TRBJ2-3,CASSLDYSDTQYF,TGTGCCAGCAGCCTCGACTACTCAGATACGCAGTATTTT
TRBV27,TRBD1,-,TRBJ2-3,CASSGQGAGDTQYF,TGTGCCAGCAGTGGACAGGGGGCAGGAGATACGCAGTATTTT
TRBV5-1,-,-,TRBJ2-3,CASSLGGRTDTQYF,TGCGCCAGCAGCCTAGGAGGTCGCACAGATACGCAGTATTTT
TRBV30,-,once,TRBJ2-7,CAWSLSSFEQYF,TGTGCCTGGAGTTTATCTAGCTTCGAGCAGTACTTC
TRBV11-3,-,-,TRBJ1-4,CASAGYAEKLFF,TGTGCCAGCGCGGGGTACGCTGAAAAACTGTTTTTT
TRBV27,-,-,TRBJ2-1,CASSEEEGVDEQFF,TGTGCCAGCAGTGAAGAGGAGGGAGTCGATGAGCAGTTCTTC
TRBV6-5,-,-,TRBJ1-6,CATRRGFENSPLHF,TGTGCCACCCGGAGGGGATTTGAGAATTCACCCCTCCACTTT
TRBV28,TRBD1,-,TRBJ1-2,CASSLTGAYRDGYTF,TGTGCCAGCAGTTTGACAGGGGCTTATCGGGATGGCTACACCTTC
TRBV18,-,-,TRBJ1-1,CASSPAGGSLPLTEAFF,TGTGCCAGCTCACCGGCCGGCGGGTCTTTGCCCCTCACTGAAGCTTTCTTT
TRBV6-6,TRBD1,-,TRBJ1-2,CASSYPGQGGYGYTF,TGTGCCAGCAGTTACCCCGGACAGGGGGGGTATGGCTACACCTTC
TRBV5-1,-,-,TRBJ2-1,CASSGLASNEQFF,TGCGCCAGCAGCGGGTTAGCGAGCAATGAGCAGTTCTTC
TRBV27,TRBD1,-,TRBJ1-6,CASGQGSSPLHF,TGTGCCAGCGGACAGGGAAGTTCACCCCTCCACTTT
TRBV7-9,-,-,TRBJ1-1,CASSLGSRDTEAFF,TGTGCCAGCAGCTTAGGGTCCAGGGACACTGAAGCTTTCTTT
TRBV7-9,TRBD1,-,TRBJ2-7,CASSSKQGPYEQYF,TGTGCCAGCAGCTCGAAACAGGGGCCCTACGAGCAGTACTTC
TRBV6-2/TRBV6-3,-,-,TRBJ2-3,CASSLDREGDTQYF,TGTGCCAGCAGTTTGGACAGGGAGGGAGATACGCAGTATTTT
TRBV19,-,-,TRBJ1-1,CATSRQALNTEAFF,TGTGCCACCTCAAGGCAGGCCCTGAACACTGAAGCTTTCTTT
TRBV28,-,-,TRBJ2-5,CASSLGLQGPSETQYF,TGTGCCAGCAGTTTAGGGTTGCAGGGGCCCTCAGAGACCCAGTACTTC
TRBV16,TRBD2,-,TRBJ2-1,CASSLEVAGLNEQFF,TGTGCCAGCAGTCTCGAGGTAGCGGGACTCAATGAGCAGTTCTTC
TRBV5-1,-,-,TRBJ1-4,CASSLQRAEKLFF,TGCGCCAGCAGCTTGCAGAGGGCTGAAAAACTGTTTTTT
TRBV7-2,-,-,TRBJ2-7,CASSLALTQPQGQYF,TGTGCCAGCAGCTTAGCCTTGACACAGCCACAGGGGCAGTACTTC
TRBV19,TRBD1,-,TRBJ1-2,CASSIDRGDRMDGYTF,TGTGCCAGTAGTATTGACAGGGGGGACAGGATGGATGGCTACACCTTC
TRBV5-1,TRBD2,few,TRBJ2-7,CASSEGLAGVHEQYF,TGCGCCAGCAGCGAGGGACTAGCGGGGGTCCACGAGCAGTACTTC
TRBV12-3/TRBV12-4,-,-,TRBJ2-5,CASSFRQWETQYF,TGTGCCAGCAGTTTCAGACAGTGGGAGACCCAGTACTTC
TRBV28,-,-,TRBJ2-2,CASSPTTVGELFF,TGTGCCAGCAGTCCGACTACGGTCGGGGAGCTGTTTTTT
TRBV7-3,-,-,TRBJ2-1,CASSPPQRPHNEQFF,TGTGCCAGCAGCCCTCCCCAGCGGCCACACAATGAGCAGTTCTTC
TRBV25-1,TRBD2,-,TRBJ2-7,CASSDPGGPYEQYF,TGTGCCAGCAGTGACCCGGGAGGGCCCTACGAGCAGTACTTC
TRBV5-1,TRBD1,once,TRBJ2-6,CASSWRAGQGSGANVLTF,TGCGCCAGCAGCTGGAGGGCGGGACAGGGCTCCGGGGCCAACGTCCTGACTTTC
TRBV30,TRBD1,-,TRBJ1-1,CAWDRGAEAFF,TGTGCCTGGGACAGGGGCGCTGAAGCTTTCTTT
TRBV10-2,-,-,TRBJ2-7,CASSESWGGPYEQYF,TGCGCCAGCAGTGAGTCTTGGGGGGGGCCTTACGAGCAGTACTTC
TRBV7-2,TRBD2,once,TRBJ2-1,CASSGTSGNNEQFF,TGTGCCAGCAGCGGGACTAGCGGAAACAATGAGCAGTTCTTC
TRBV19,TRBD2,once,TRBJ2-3,CASTPYGAGVIDTQYF,TGTGCCAGTACCCCATACGGAGCGGGAGTGATAGATACGCAGTATTTT
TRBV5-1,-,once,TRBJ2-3,CASSLDRTDTQYF,TGCGCCAGCAGCTTGGACCGGACAGATACGCAGTATTTT
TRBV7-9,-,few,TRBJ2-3,CAVGGASTDTQYF,TGTGCCGTTGGGGGGGCCTCCACAGATACGCAGTATTTT
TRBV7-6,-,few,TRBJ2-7,CASSLGSRGMNYEQYF,TGTGCCAGCAGCTTAGGGTCGAGGGGGATGAACTACGAGCAGTACTTC
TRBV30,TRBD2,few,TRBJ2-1,CAWSVGLTSGAYNEQFF,TGTGCCTGGAGTGTAGGACTTACTAGCGGAGCCTACAATGAGCAGTTCTTC
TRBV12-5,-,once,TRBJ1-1,CASGLVAGTSFMNTEAFF,TGTGCTAGTGGTTTGGTAGCCGGGACATCATTCATGAACACTGAAGCTTTCTTT
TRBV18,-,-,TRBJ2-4,CASSPPAAKNIQYF,TGTGCCAGCTCACCACCGGCAGCCAAAAACATTCAGTACTTC
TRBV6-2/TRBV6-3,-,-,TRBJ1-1,CASSHRFTGPNTEAFF,TGTGCCAGCAGTCATAGGTTCACAGGGCCCAACACTGAAGCTTTCTTT
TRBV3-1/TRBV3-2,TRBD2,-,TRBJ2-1,CASSSSGSHNEQFF,TGTGCCAGCTCGTCTAGCGGGAGCCACAATGAGCAGTTCTTC
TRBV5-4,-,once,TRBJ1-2,CASSLTDGSGYTF,TGTGCCAGCAGCTTGACGGACGGGAGTGGCTACACCTTC